Given below is one T cell receptor beta chain in context. Its target is not known. This entry is derived from a study of cytomegalovirus exposure and HLA in healthy donors. About the study: One earlier analysis, a look at 150 million to 200 million T cells, found approximately 120 million unique TCR beta sequences.

CDR1 LNHDA and CDR2 SQIVND come from the germline V gene (reference sequence). V was clipped by 7 bases and J by 1 base; unmatched bases: 6. The CDR3 spans 14 residues. The PCR made use of 60 Vbeta and 13 Jbeta primers. TCRdb's table, derived via immunoSEQ multiplex PCR, lists solely in-frame clones and lacks some. The profile shows about 200,000 clones, around 73% of them singletons. Broader study findings: Available immune exposure information covered CMV serostatus only.

The TCR comes from a male donor in good health and CMV-seronegative. The chain couples TRBV19 to TRBJ2-5; 7 bases map to TRBD1. The sequencing input was PBMCs. Here the CDR3 reads CASTDRVGQETQYF. The CDR3 region has the DNA TGTGCCAGTACTGACAGGGTCGGCCAAGAGACCCAGTACTTC.